This entry lists 23 T cell receptor beta chains sequenced from one sample in a study of blood T cell repertoires in COVID-19. Assay: immunoSEQ multiplex PCR; the TCRdb copy retains only in-frame clones and omits some. The table has about 250,000 clones, about nine tenths seen once. What was sequenced was PBMCs or T cells enriched from blood (not recorded which). The receptors were sampled from a man aged 35 to 55 who had recovered from COVID-19.

The J gene is TRBJ2-3, the V gene TRBV7-2; 7 nucleotides align to TRBD2. The CDR3 extends over 15 amino acids. With V trimmed by 1 base and J by 8 bases, 9 bases remained unmatched. Germline lookup yields CDR1 SGHTA and CDR2 FQGNSA. The CDR3 spells CASSLGGRSYGTQYF. For the CDR3, the DNA is TGTGCCAGCAGCTTAGGCGGGAGAAGTTATGGTACGCAGTATTTT.

The rearrangement links TRBV6-5 to TRBJ2-1; 8 positions agree with TRBD2. Germline V gene data show CDR1 as MNHEY and CDR2 as SVGAGI. The V gene end was trimmed by 11 bases and the J gene end by 4 bases; junction bases not matched to a gene: 10. The CDR3 extends over 14 amino acids. In DNA form, the CDR3 reads TGTGCCTCTACCCTCTCGGGGGGGTACAATGAGCAGTTCTTC. This translates into CASTLSGGYNEQFF.

This sequence joins TRBV7-3 and TRBJ1-2, with a possible D match to TRBD1 (5 bases). Germline CDR1 SGHTA, CDR2 FQGTGA. V lost 5 bases and J lost 3, with 10 bases in between. The CDR3 has 13 residues. This CDR3 reads CASSPSGDYGYTF. The CDR3 DNA reads as TGTGCCAGCAGCCCATCGGGGGACTATGGCTACACCTTC.

Points on this clone: The sample has other DNA sequences that encode this CDR3 too. The chain recombines TRBV7-9 with TRBJ1-1; a weak D match, TRBD1 (5 bases). The CDR3 is made up of 13 amino acids. The V end lost 1 base, the J end lost 3 bases, and 6 bases lay between the germline ends. Looked up from germline, CDR1 is SEHNR and CDR2 is FQNEAQ (reference sequence). The CDR3 bases are TGTGCCAGCAGCTTAGTAGGGGACACTGAAGCTTTCTTT. Translated, it gives CASSLVGDTEAFF.

The CDR3 sequence: CASSRVGADKNIQYF. CDR3 DNA: TGCGCCAGCAGTCGGGTGGGGGCCGACAAAAACATTCAGTACTTC. V and J are TRBV23-1 and TRBJ2-4, with D maybe TRBD1 (6 bases). TRBV23-1 is marked as an open reading frame, function uncertain. Trimming left V 4 bases short and J 3 bases short, with 13 bases between. There are 15 residues in the CDR3.

This chain connects TRBV5-5 to TRBJ1-2; 9 nucleotides match TRBD1. CDR1 and CDR2 from the germline V gene are SGHKS and YYEKEE (reference sequence). The CDR3 sequence is 15 residues long. V dropped 4 bases and J dropped 4; count of bases not matched to a gene: 8. CDR3 residues: CASSPGQGVTYGYTF. In DNA form, the CDR3 reads TGTGCCAGCAGCCCGGGACAGGGTGTAACCTATGGCTACACCTTC.

CDR3 DNA sequence: TGCGCCAGCAGCCAAGGCGAGAGTGGTGCAGATACGCAGTATTTT. Translated: CASSQGESGADTQYF. This chain joins TRBV4-1 and TRBJ2-3, with unresolved D. V gave up 1 base and J gave up 4 bases, with 12 bases separating them. CDR1 and CDR2 (germline): MGHRA, YSYEKL. This CDR3 has 15 residues.

The V call is TRBV15, the J call TRBJ2-1; TRBD1 matches at 8 bases. J was trimmed by 8 bases and V by 5 bases; bases with no gene match: 14. Germline loops: CDR1 LNHNV, CDR2 YYDKDF (reference sequence). There are 16 residues in the CDR3. CDR3 DNA sequence: TGTGCCACCAGCCCCGTCGGGACAGGCCCTCCCCATGAGCAGTTCTTC. Its protein is CATSPVGTGPPHEQFF.

This clone was seen once. This chain links TRBV27 with TRBJ1-5; weak D call: TRBD1 (6 bases). This CDR3 region has 12 residues. Germline CDR1 is MNHEY and CDR2 is SMNVEV (reference sequence). With 7 bases removed from V and 5 bases from J, the gap between germline ends came to 9 bases. CDR3 amino acids: CASTTGYQPQHF. As DNA, the CDR3 is TGTGCCAGCACGACAGGCTATCAGCCCCAGCATTTT.

This chain links TRBV5-1 with TRBJ2-1; 10 nucleotides align to TRBD2. The CDR3 runs 16 residues. With 4 bases clipped from V and 2 bases from J, the junction kept 6 bases outside the gene matches. Germline loops: CDR1 SGHRS, CDR2 YFSETQ. The CDR3 sequence is CASSITSGVTYNEQFF. The CDR3 coding sequence is TGCGCCAGCAGCATCACTAGCGGGGTGACCTACAATGAGCAGTTCTTC.

The chain employs TRBV27 and TRBJ2-7; D gene ambiguous. V gave up 5 bases and J gave up 3 bases, with 11 bases separating them. The germline gives CDR1 MNHEY, CDR2 SMNVEV (reference sequence). This CDR3 spans 13 amino acids. For the CDR3, the DNA is TGTGCCAGCAGTCCGACAACCCGCTACGAGCAGTACTTC. Encoded protein: CASSPTTRYEQYF.

The chain couples TRBV6-5 to TRBJ1-2; 9 bases match TRBD1. This CDR3 has 16 residues. After removal of 2 bases from V and 4 bases from J, the junction contained 8 bases not matched to a gene. Germline-derived CDR1 and CDR2 are MNHEY and SVGAGI. The CDR3 sequence is CASSYDRDRAVYGYTF. In nucleotides, the CDR3 is TGTGCCAGCAGTTACGACCGGGACAGGGCCGTCTATGGCTACACCTTC.

This clone came up once. The chain carries TRBV4-2 and TRBJ2-2, with 7 bases identical to TRBD1. Trimming cost V 1 base and J 7 bases; bases outside gene matches: 12. Germline CDR1 LGHNA, CDR2 YNFKEQ. The CDR3 runs to 17 residues. DNA for the CDR3: TGTGCCAGCAGCCAAGTCGGGGCAGGGGGATTGGGCGGGGAGCTGTTTTTT. As protein: CASSQVGAGGLGGELFF.

V and J are TRBV29-1 and TRBJ2-5; 12 nucleotides align to TRBD1. Trimming at V came to 8 bases and at J to 5 bases, leaving 6 bases not matched to a gene. The CDR3 spans 13 residues. Germline CDR1 is SQVTM and CDR2 is ANQGSEA. In DNA, the CDR3 is TGCAGCTTGGGACAGGGGGCATGGGAGACCCAGTACTTC. Amino acid sequence: CSLGQGAWETQYF.

The V call is TRBV9, the J call TRBJ1-4; TRBD1 matches 8 bases. With 4 bases clipped from V and 6 bases from J, the junction kept 8 bases outside the gene matches. The germline V gene encodes CDR1 SGDLS and CDR2 YYNGEE. This CDR3 is 15 amino acids long. In DNA, the CDR3 is TGTGCCAGCAGCCCGGAGGACAGGGACCATGAAAAACTGTTTTTT. It translates to CASSPEDRDHEKLFF.

The chain has TRBV5-5 and TRBJ1-1, with D hard to call. Per germline, CDR1 SGHKS and CDR2 YYEKEE (reference sequence). The germline V and J ends were trimmed by 6 bases and 1 base, with 10 bases remaining between them. This CDR3 has 13 amino acids. The CDR3 loop reads CASTQRGNTEAFF. In DNA form, the CDR3 reads TGTGCCAGCACCCAGCGCGGGAACACTGAAGCTTTCTTT.

The chain combines TRBV7-9 with TRBJ2-1, with 11 bases aligning to TRBD2. There are 19 residues in the CDR3. V lost 5 bases to trimming and J lost 9 bases; unmatched junction nucleotides: 21. From germline, CDR1 is SEHNR and CDR2 FQNEAQ (reference sequence). The CDR3 protein is CASSPGKLAGAPGGGEQFF. CDR3 DNA: TGTGCCAGCAGCCCCGGGAAACTAGCGGGGGCACCGGGCGGTGGTGAGCAGTTCTTC.

The chain uses TRBV10-3 and TRBJ1-2; a weak D match, TRBD1 (5 bases). The CDR3 is 14 residues long. Trimming left V 1 base short and J 4 bases short, with 10 bases between. CDR1 is ENHRY, CDR2 SYGVKD, per germline. The CDR3 DNA reads as TGTGCCATCAGTGAGTATGACAGCTTCTATGGCTACACCTTC. Amino acid sequence: CAISEYDSFYGYTF.

This clone appeared a single time. The chain couples TRBV7-8 to TRBJ2-4; tentatively, D is TRBD2 (5 bases). Trimming took off 1 base at V and 8 bases at J, with 12 bases between the two ends. From germline, CDR1 is SGHVS and CDR2 FQNEAQ. The CDR3 spans 14 residues. This chain's CDR3 is CASSLGERRDIQYF. Here the CDR3 DNA reads TGTGCCAGCAGCTTAGGGGAGAGGCGGGACATTCAGTACTTC.

This clone was recorded once. A much larger clone lies one base from this, so it may be a read error. Other DNA sequences from this sample encode an identical CDR3 as well. The CDR3 here is CASSSRIYGYTF. The CDR3 DNA reads TGTGCCAGCAGCTCCAGGATCTATGGCTATACCTTC. The gene calls are TRBV7-9 and TRBJ1-2; D remains ambiguous. The CDR3 is 12 amino acids. Germline CDR1 is SEHNR and CDR2 is FQNEAQ (reference sequence). Variable domain in full (rest from reference TRBV7-9 and TRBJ1-2): DTGVSQNPRHKITKRGQNVTFRCDPISEHNRLYWYRQTLGQGPEFLTYFQNEAQLEKSRLLSDRFSAERPKGSFSTLEIQRTEQGDSAMYLCASSSRIYGYTFGSGTRLTVV.

The rearrangement joins TRBV29-1 to TRBJ2-7; 8 bases are a match to TRBD2. CDR1 SQVTM and CDR2 ANQGSEA come from the germline V gene. The CDR3 loop spans 16 amino acids. The J segment lost 0 bases and the V segment lost 1 base, leaving 8 bases of the junction unmatched. CDR3 protein: CSVEGSGMGSSYEQYF. The CDR3 nucleotides are TGCAGCGTTGAAGGTAGCGGGATGGGTAGCTCCTACGAGCAGTACTTC.

This sequence joins TRBV7-2 and TRBJ1-6; TRBD1 might be the D (5 bases). V lost 1 base and J 9 bases, leaving 13 bases between the germline ends. CDR3 length: 15 residues. CDR1 and CDR2 from the germline V gene are SGHTA and FQGNSA. As DNA, the CDR3 is TGTGCCAGCAGCTTAGACGCAGGGTCGGGTTCACCCCTCCACTTT. This translates into CASSLDAGSGSPLHF. Based on the CDR3 plus reference TRBV7-2 and TRBJ1-6, the full variable domain is GAGVSQSPSNKVTEKGKDVELRCDPISGHTALYWYRQSLGQGLEFLIYFQGNSAPDKSGLPSDRFSAERTGGSVSTLTIQRTQQEDSAVYLCASSLDAGSGSPLHFGNGTRLTVT.

The CDR3 sequence: CASSLEQGYTEAFF. The CDR3 bases are TGTGCCAGCAGCTTAGAACAGGGATATACTGAAGCTTTCTTT. This rearrangement joins TRBV11-2 to TRBJ1-1; perhaps TRBD1 as D (6 bases). CDR1 is SGHAT, CDR2 FQNNGV, per germline. The CDR3 has 14 residues. Trimming cost V 0 bases and J 5 bases, with 10 bases left between them.